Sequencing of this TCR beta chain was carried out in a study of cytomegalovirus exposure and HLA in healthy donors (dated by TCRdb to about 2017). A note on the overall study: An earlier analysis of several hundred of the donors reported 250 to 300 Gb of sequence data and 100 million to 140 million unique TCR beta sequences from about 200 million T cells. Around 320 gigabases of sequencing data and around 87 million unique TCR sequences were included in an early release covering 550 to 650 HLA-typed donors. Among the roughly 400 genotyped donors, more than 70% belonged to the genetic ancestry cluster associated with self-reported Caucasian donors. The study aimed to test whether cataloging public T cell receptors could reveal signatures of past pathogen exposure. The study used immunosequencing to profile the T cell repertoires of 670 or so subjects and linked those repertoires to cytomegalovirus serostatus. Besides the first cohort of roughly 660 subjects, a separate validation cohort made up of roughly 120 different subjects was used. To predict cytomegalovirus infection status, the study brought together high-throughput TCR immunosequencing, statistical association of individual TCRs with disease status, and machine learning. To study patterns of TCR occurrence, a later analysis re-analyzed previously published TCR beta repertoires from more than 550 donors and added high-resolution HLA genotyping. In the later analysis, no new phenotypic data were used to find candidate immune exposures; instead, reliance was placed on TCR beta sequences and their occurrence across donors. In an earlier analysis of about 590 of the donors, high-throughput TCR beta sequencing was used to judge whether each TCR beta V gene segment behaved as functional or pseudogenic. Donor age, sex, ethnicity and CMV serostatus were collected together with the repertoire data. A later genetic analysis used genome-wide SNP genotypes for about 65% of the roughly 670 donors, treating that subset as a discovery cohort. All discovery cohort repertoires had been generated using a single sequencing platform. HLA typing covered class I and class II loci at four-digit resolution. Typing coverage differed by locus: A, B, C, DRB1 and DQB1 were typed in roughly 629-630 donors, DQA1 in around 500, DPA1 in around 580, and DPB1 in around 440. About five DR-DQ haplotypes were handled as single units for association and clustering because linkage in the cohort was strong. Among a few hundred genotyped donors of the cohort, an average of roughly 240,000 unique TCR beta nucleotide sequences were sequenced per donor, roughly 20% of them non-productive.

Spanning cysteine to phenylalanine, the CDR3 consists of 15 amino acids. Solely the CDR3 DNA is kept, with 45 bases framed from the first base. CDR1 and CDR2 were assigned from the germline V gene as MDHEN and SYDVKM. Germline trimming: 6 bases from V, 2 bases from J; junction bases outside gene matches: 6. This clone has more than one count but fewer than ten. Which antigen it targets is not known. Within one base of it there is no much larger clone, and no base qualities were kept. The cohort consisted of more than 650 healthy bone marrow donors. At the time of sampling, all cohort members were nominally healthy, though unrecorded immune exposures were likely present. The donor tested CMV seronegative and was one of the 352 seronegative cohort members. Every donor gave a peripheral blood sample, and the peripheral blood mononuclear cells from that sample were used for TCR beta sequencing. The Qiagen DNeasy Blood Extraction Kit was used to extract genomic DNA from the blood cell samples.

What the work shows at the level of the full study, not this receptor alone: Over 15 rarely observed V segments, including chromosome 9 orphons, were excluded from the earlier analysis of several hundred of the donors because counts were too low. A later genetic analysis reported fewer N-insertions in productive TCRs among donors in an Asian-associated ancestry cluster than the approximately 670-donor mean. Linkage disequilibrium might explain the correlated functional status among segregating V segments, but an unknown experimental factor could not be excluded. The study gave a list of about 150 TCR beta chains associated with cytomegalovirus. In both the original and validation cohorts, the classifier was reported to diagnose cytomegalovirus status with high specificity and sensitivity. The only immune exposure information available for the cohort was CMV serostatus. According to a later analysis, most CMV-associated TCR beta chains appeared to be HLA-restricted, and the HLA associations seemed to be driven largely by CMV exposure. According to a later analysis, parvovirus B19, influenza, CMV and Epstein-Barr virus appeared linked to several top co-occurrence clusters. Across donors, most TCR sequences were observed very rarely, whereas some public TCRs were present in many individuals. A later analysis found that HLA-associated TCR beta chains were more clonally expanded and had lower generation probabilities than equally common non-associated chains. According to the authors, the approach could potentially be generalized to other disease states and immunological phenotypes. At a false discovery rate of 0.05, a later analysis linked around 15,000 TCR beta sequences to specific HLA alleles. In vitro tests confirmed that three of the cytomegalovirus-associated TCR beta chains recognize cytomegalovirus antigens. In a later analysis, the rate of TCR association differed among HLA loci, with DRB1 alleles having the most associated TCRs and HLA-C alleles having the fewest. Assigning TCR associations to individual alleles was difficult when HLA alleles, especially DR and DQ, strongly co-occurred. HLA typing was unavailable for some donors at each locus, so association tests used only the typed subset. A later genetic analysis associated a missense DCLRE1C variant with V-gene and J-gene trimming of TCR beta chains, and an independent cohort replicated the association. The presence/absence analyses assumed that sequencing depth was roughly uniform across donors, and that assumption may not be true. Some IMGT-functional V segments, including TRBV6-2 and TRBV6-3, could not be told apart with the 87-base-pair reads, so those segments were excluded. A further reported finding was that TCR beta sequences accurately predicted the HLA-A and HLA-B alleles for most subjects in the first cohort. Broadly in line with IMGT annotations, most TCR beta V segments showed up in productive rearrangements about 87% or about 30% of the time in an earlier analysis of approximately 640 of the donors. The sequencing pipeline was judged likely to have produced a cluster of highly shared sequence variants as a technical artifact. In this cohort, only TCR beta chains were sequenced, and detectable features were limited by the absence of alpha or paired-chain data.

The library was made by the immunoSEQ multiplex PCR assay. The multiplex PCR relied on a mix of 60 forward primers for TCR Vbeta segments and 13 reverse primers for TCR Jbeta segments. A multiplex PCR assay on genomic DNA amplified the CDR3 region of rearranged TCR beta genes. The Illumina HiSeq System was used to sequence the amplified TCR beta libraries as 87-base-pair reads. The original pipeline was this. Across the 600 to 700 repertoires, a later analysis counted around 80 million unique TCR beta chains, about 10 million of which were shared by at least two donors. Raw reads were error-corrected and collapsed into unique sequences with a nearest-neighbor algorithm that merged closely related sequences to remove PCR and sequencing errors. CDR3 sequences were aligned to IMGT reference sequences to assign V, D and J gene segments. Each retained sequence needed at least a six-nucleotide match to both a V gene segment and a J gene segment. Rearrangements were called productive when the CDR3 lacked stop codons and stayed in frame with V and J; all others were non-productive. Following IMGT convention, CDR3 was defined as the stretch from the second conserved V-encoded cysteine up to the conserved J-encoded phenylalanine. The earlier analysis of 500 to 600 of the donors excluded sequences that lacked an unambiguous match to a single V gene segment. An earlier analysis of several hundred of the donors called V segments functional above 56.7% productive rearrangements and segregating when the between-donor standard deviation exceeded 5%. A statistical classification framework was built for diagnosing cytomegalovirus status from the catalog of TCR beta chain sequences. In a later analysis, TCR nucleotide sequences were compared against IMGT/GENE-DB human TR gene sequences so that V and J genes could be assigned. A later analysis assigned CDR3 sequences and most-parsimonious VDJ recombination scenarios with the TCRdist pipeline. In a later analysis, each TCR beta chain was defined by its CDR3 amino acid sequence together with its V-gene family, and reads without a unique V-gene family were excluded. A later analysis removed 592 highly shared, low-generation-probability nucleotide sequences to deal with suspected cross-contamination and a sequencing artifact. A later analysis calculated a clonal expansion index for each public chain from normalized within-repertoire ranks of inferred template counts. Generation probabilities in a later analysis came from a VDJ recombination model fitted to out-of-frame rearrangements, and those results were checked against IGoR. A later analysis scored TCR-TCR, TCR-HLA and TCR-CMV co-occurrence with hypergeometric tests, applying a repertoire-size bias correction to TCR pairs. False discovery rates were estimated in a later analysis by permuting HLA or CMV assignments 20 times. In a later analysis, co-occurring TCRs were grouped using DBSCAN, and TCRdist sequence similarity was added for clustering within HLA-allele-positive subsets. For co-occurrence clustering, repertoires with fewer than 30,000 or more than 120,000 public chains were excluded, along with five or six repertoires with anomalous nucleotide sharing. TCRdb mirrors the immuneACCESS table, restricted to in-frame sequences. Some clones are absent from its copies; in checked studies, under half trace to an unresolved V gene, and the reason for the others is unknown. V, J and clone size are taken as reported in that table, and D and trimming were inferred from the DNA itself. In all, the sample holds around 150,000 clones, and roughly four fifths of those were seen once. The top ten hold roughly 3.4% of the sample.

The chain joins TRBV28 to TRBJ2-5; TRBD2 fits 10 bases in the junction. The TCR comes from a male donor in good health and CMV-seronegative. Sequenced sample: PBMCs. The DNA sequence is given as TGTGCCAGCAGGACGACTAGCGGGCAACAAGAGACCCAGTACTTC. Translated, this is CASRTTSGQQETQYF.